This entry lists 16 T cell receptor beta chains sequenced from one sample in a study of breast tumors, draining lymph nodes, adjacent tissues. One entry per CDR3 protein results from TCRdb running MiXCR on the multiplex PCR reads. The sample gives 13,000 or so distinct CDR3 sequences, 45% to 50% of which show up once; about 38% is in the top ten. Sequencing was carried out using tumor-adjacent breast tissue. The origin of the receptors is a female donor with breast cancer. Some clones in this sample may be carry-over from other donors' samples.

V usage is TRBV11-3 and J usage is TRBJ2-7; 13 bases agree with TRBD2. Germline assignment: CDR1 SGHNT and CDR2 YENEEA. Trimming took 5 bases from V and 5 from J; bases not matched to a gene: 3. CDR3 size: 14 residues. The CDR3 sequence: CASSPGLAGDEQYF. The CDR3 coding sequence is TGTGCCAGCAGCCCCGGACTAGCGGGAGACGAGCAGTACTTC.

CDR3 coding DNA: TGCGCCAGCAGCCGGCGGACTTCGGATAATTCACCCCTCCACTTT. It yields the protein CASSRRTSDNSPLHF. J is TRBJ1-6 and V is TRBV5-1; D remains unclear. V lost 4 bases and J lost 5, with 13 bases in between. Germline CDR1 reads SGHRS; CDR2 reads YFSETQ. The CDR3 is made up of 15 amino acids.

Written as DNA, the CDR3 is TGTGCCACCAGTGACGGGACTAGCGGGAGGTTCACCTACGAGCAGTACTTC. This gives the protein CATSDGTSGRFTYEQYF. The rearrangement links TRBV24-1 to TRBJ2-7; 15 nucleotides match TRBD2. This CDR3 contains 17 residues. V gave up 4 bases and J gave up 2 bases; unmatched junction bases: 5. Germline V gives CDR1 KGHDR, CDR2 SFDVKD.

This clonotype has a count of ten or more. The chain uses TRBV19 and TRBJ2-3; no clear D gene. CDR3 size: 16 residues. V shed 6 bases and J shed 2 bases, with 18 bases lying between them. Germline CDR1 LNHDA, CDR2 SQIVND (reference sequence). The CDR3 loop reads CASSAMGSPLTDTQYF. CDR3 nucleotide sequence: TGTGCCAGTAGCGCGATGGGCTCTCCACTCACAGATACGCAGTATTTT. Drawing the rest from reference TRBV19 and TRBJ2-3, the complete variable domain is DGGITQSPKYLFRKEGQNVTLSCEQNLNHDAMYWYRQDPGQGLRLIYYSQIVNDFQKGDIAEGYSVSREKKESFPLTVTSAQKNPTAFYLCASSAMGSPLTDTQYFGPGTRLTVL.

The V and J genes are TRBV7-9 and TRBJ2-7; perhaps TRBD1 as D (5 bases). The V end was cut by 4 bases, the J end by 3 bases, with 19 bases between. The CDR3 totals 16 residues. Germline V gene data show CDR1 as SEHNR and CDR2 as FQNEAQ (reference sequence). CDR3 sequence reads: CASSSNSLGPHYEQYF. CDR3 bases: TGTGCCAGCAGCTCCAATTCACTGGGGCCTCACTACGAGCAGTACTTC.

Comments on this clonotype: One end of the junction is discordant with germline, which a read error may explain. The chain has TRBV3-1 and TRBJ1-4, with D possibly matching TRBD1 (5 bases). The CDR3 is 14 residues long. Germline assignment: CDR1 LGHDT and CDR2 YNNKEL (reference sequence). CDR3 sequence reads: CASSQGGRNEKLFF. The CDR3 DNA is TGCGCCAGCAGCCAGGGAGGCCGTAATGAAAAACTGTTTTTT. The full variable domain, with the rest looked up from reference TRBV3-1 and TRBJ1-4, is DTAVSQTPKYLVTQMGNDKSIKCEQNLGHDTMYWYKQDSKKFLKIMFSYNNKELIINETVPNRFSPKSPDKAHLNLHINSLELGDSAVYFCASSQGGRNEKLFFGSGTQLSVL.

The V gene is TRBV19, the J gene TRBJ2-3; the match to TRBD2 covers 7 bases. This CDR3 is built from 16 residues. From germline, CDR1 is LNHDA and CDR2 SQIVND (reference sequence). With 5 bases clipped from V and 3 bases from J, the junction kept 11 bases outside the gene matches. The CDR3 loop reads CASSGRLASGTDTQYF. CDR3 in DNA: TGTGCCAGTAGTGGCCGCTTGGCTAGCGGAACAGATACGCAGTATTTT.

With regard to this clonotype: With a much larger clone just one base away, this may be a read error. The chain recombines TRBV5-5 with TRBJ2-2, with D uncertain. The germline V gene has CDR1 SGHKS and CDR2 YYEKEE (reference sequence). The CDR3 sequence is 14 residues long. V was cut by 7 bases and J by 5 bases, with 15 bases left in between. The DNA for the CDR3 is TGTGCCAGCGTGACTCGAGGCCGTACCGGGGAGCTGTTTTTT. Its translation: CASVTRGRTGELFF. Filled out from reference TRBV5-5 and TRBJ2-2, the complete variable domain reads DAGVTQSPTHLIKTRGQQVTLRCSPISGHKSVSWYQQVLGQGPQFIFQYYEKEERGRGNFPDRFSARQFPNYSSELNVNALLLGDSALYLCASVTRGRTGELFFGEGSRLTVL.

This clonotype is labeled medium-sized. Here the CDR3 reads CASSFGVMDTQYF. The CDR3 DNA reads as TGCGCCAGCAGCTTCGGCGTAATGGATACGCAGTATTTT. V gene TRBV5-1 combines with J gene TRBJ2-3; D uncertain. V was clipped by 2 bases and J by 6 bases, with 10 bases between them. Looked up from germline, CDR1 is SGHRS and CDR2 is YFSETQ. The CDR3 totals 13 residues. The full variable domain, rest sourced from reference TRBV5-1 and TRBJ2-3, is KAGVTQTPRYLIKTRGQQVTLSCSPISGHRSVSWYQQTPGQGLQFLFEYFSETQRNKGNFPGRFSGRQFSNSRSEMNVSTLELGDSALYLCASSFGVMDTQYFGPGTRLTVL.

In regard to this clonotype: The conserved closing phenylalanine or tryptophan is absent in this CDR3, likely reflecting a read error. Because the CDR3's place on the DNA is in doubt, the DNA is left out and the CDR3 is given as listed by TCRdb. The chain joins TRBV3-1 to TRBJ2-5; the table's D gene call, TRBD2, was not cross checked with the DNA. Germline values: CDR1 LGHDT, CDR2 YNNKEL (reference sequence). The CDR3 is 9 amino acids in total, end residues counted. The CDR3: CASSQVKAG.

V gene TRBV6-1 combines with J gene TRBJ1-1; the D is unclear. Deletions cut 3 bases from V and 5 bases from J, with 7 bases between. The CDR3 is 12 amino acids. The germline CDR1 and CDR2 sequences are MNHNS and SASEGT. The CDR3 DNA follows: TGTGCCAGCAGTGACGGGGTTACTGAAGCTTTCTTT. Encoded protein: CASSDGVTEAFF.

The rearrangement links TRBV20-1 to TRBJ1-2, with 8 bases fitting TRBD1. Germline CDR1 reads DFQATT; CDR2 reads SNEGSKA (reference sequence). V trimming: 3 bases; J trimming: 3 bases; junction bases outside the gene matches: 6. This CDR3 is 14 amino acids long. For the CDR3, the DNA is TGCAGTGCTAGTATGGCAGGGGGCCACTATGGCTACACCTTC. Protein product: CSASMAGGHYGYTF.

The rearrangement links TRBV19 to TRBJ1-5; 7 positions agree with TRBD1. This CDR3 is built from 15 residues. The germline V gene has CDR1 LNHDA and CDR2 SQIVND (reference sequence). The ends lost 1 base at V and 4 bases at J; junction bases unmatched: 4. Written as DNA, the CDR3 is TGTGCCAGTAGTATAGTGGGGACAGCAAATCAGCCCCAGCATTTT. Protein sequence: CASSIVGTANQPQHF.

This chain uses TRBV12-3 or TRBV12-4 with TRBJ2-7, with TRBD1 identical over 8 bases. V was clipped by 8 bases and J by 7 bases; unmatched bases: 7. This CDR3 spans 12 amino acids. The CDR3 region is CASGQGAGEQYF. The DNA for the CDR3 is TGTGCCAGCGGGCAGGGGGCGGGGGAGCAGTACTTC.

The rearrangement uses TRBV14 and TRBJ1-6; D gene ambiguous. The ends were cut back, 2 bases at V and 12 bases at J, with 11 bases in the middle. Germline V gene sequence: CDR1 SGHDN, CDR2 FVKESK. CDR3 size: 13 residues. CDR3 coding DNA: TGTGCCAGCAGCCAATGGAAACTCGGACCCCTCCACTTT. Its translation: CASSQWKLGPLHF.

This clonotype rates as medium-sized. The gene calls are TRBV20-1 and TRBJ2-3, with 11 bases fitting TRBD2. The germline gives CDR1 DFQATT, CDR2 SNEGSKA (reference sequence). This CDR3 is built from 21 residues. V lost 0 bases, J lost 5 bases, and 22 bases stayed unmatched. The chain's CDR3 is CSAREWSGAELAGAGGDTQYF. CDR3 DNA sequence: TGCAGTGCTAGAGAGTGGAGCGGAGCTGAACTAGCGGGGGCCGGGGGAGATACGCAGTATTTT.